Below, 21 T cell receptor beta chains from the same sample are listed, as sequenced in a study of early T cells in non-severe SARS-CoV-2 infection. A single record per CDR3 protein comes from TCRdb applying MiXCR to the 5' RACE reads. The sample carries about 50,000 distinct CDR3 sequences, 9.4% recorded once. Sequenced material: whole blood, taken at baseline. The receptors stem from an adult who was a healthcare worker with PCR-confirmed SARS-CoV-2 infection or an uninfected control (not recorded which).

V gene TRBV6-2 or TRBV6-3 combines with J gene TRBJ2-3; D remains unclear. CDR1 is MNHEY, CDR2 SVGEGT, per germline. V lost 0 bases and J lost 2, with 9 bases in between. The CDR3 extends over 15 amino acids. CDR3 sequence reads: CASSYSRTNTDTQYF. The CDR3 DNA follows: TGTGCCAGCAGTTACTCCCGGACCAACACAGATACGCAGTATTTT.

This clonotype was recorded at least ten times. The chain carries TRBV5-1 and TRBJ2-6; no firm D call. V lost 7 bases and J lost 1, with 18 bases in between. CDR1 is SGHRS and CDR2 is YFSETQ in the germline V gene. The CDR3 is 17 residues long. Here the CDR3 DNA reads TGCGCCAGCGCGCTGCAAGCCGAATTTTCTGGGGCCAACGTCCTGACTTTC. Amino acids: CASALQAEFSGANVLTF.

In its sample, this clonotype was seen many times. The V call is TRBV20-1, the J call TRBJ1-5; TRBD1 might be the D (5 bases). The CDR3 runs 13 residues. V was trimmed by 3 bases and J by 4 bases, leaving 10 bases between them. In germline, CDR1 is DFQATT, CDR2 SNEGSKA (reference sequence). The CDR3 nucleotides are TGCAGTGCTAGGCCGACAGCTAATCAGCCCCAGCATTTT. Its protein is CSARPTANQPQHF.

This clonotype was observed a handful of times. This rearrangement joins TRBV4-1 to TRBJ1-3; D uncertain. This CDR3 has 15 residues. V lost 0 bases, J lost 4 bases, and 10 bases lay in between. Germline CDR1 and CDR2: MGHRA and YSYEKL. DNA of the CDR3: TGCGCCAGCAGCCAAGAGGGTTTCTCGGGAAACACCATATATTTT. Translated: CASSQEGFSGNTIYF.

This clonotype was counted only a few times. The V and J genes are TRBV4-2 and TRBJ2-3, with 7 nucleotides matching TRBD2. The CDR3 runs 16 residues. The V gene's germline CDR1 is LGHNA and CDR2 YNFKEQ. Trimming removed 5 bases from V and 0 bases from J; junction bases left unmatched: 8. The DNA of the CDR3 is TGTGCCAGCAGCTACCTAGCGGTCTCTAGCACAGATACGCAGTATTTT. As protein: CASSYLAVSSTDTQYF.

The rearrangement links TRBV29-1 to TRBJ2-1, with D uncertain. CDR1 SQVTM and CDR2 ANQGSEA come from the germline V gene. The CDR3 consists of 13 residues. V was pared by 4 bases and J by 0 bases, with 7 bases between. In nucleotides, the CDR3 is TGCAGCGTTGTAGACCTCTCCTACAATGAGCAGTTCTTC. Encoded protein: CSVVDLSYNEQFF.

This clonotype was counted a few times. The V call is TRBV29-1, the J call TRBJ2-1; 7 positions agree with TRBD1. This CDR3 has 12 residues. CDR1 and CDR2 (germline): SQVTM, ANQGSEA. Trimming removed 7 bases from V and 10 bases from J; junction bases left unmatched: 10. In DNA, the CDR3 is TGCAGCGCCCAGCCCAGGGGGATGGAGCAGTTCTTC. Translation: CSAQPRGMEQFF.

This clonotype was recorded at least ten times. Written as DNA, the CDR3 is TGCGCCAGCAGCCAAGGAGGAGCAGCTAACTATGGCTACACCTTC. It codes for CASSQGGAANYGYTF. The gene calls are TRBV4-3 and TRBJ1-2, with D unclear. V dropped 1 base and J dropped 0 bases, with 9 bases sitting between them. Germline V gives CDR1 LGHNA, CDR2 YSLEER. This CDR3 has 15 amino acids.

This clonotype was recorded many times. The chain links TRBV7-2 to TRBJ2-1; 11 bases match TRBD1. The CDR3 is 14 residues long. The junction had 7 bases not matched to a gene; V was cut back by 5 bases and J by 10 bases. From germline, CDR1 is SGHTA and CDR2 FQGNSA. CDR3 sequence reads: CASSIGTGGGEQFF. CDR3 nucleotides: TGTGCCAGCAGCATAGGGACAGGGGGTGGAGAGCAGTTCTTC.

This clonotype was counted ten times or more. This chain uses TRBV13 with TRBJ2-5; tentative D call: TRBD1 (5 bases). There are 13 residues in the CDR3. In germline, CDR1 is PRHDT, CDR2 FYEKMQ (reference sequence). The V and J ends lost 1 base and 4 bases respectively, with 7 bases between them. Here the CDR3 reads CASSLARAETQYF. DNA of the CDR3: TGTGCCAGCAGCTTAGCCAGGGCAGAGACCCAGTACTTC.

This clonotype was picked up many times. This chain joins TRBV10-2 and TRBJ2-1; 11 bases line up with TRBD2. J was trimmed by 5 bases and V by 6 bases; bases with no gene match: 6. Germline CDR1 WSHSY, CDR2 SAAADI. CDR3 length: 15 residues. CDR3 protein: CASRTGLAVNNEQFF. In DNA, the CDR3 is TGCGCCAGCAGAACGGGACTAGCGGTTAACAATGAGCAGTTCTTC.

The chain has TRBV4-1 and TRBJ1-1; D unresolved. CDR1 and CDR2 from the germline V gene are MGHRA and YSYEKL. V gave up 1 base and J gave up 1 base, with 10 bases separating them. The CDR3 extends over 15 amino acids. The CDR3 protein is CASSQGWPANTEAFF. The DNA for the CDR3 is TGCGCCAGCAGCCAAGGTTGGCCAGCGAACACTGAAGCTTTCTTT.

The V gene is TRBV5-1, the J gene TRBJ1-1; tentative D call: TRBD1 (5 bases). The CDR3 runs 14 residues. With 7 bases removed from V and 0 bases from J, the gap between germline ends came to 13 bases. The germline V gene has CDR1 SGHRS and CDR2 YFSETQ. CDR3 residues: CASGEWGLNTEAFF. The CDR3, as DNA: TGCGCCAGCGGGGAGTGGGGACTGAACACTGAAGCTTTCTTT.

This chain joins TRBV10-1 and TRBJ2-1; the D call may be TRBD1 or TRBD2 (5 bases each). The CDR3 covers 13 residues. The germline V gene encodes CDR1 WNHNN and CDR2 SYGVQD (reference sequence). Between the trimmed V and J ends, which lost 0 bases and 11 bases, there was a span of 11 bases. The CDR3 DNA sequence: TGCGCCAGCAGTGAGTCGAGGGGAATAAAGCAGTTCTTC. It is translated as CASSESRGIKQFF.

The chain uses TRBV21-1 and TRBJ2-1; the D call TRBD2 from the table was never checked on the DNA. TRBV21-1 is given as a pseudogene. The CDR3 extends over 15 amino acids. The DNA for the CDR3 is TGTGCCAGCAGCAAAGAAAGGCTAGCGTTGGATGAGCAGTTCTTC. Translation gives CASSKERLALDEQFF.

The chain links TRBV7-2 to TRBJ2-3; a possible D gene is TRBD1 (6 bases). The ends were cut back, 1 base at V and 4 bases at J, with 12 bases in the middle. From germline, CDR1 is SGHTA and CDR2 FQGNSA. CDR3 length equals 15 residues. CDR3 region: CASSLGGPRADTQYF. DNA for the CDR3: TGTGCCAGCAGCTTAGGGGGGCCTCGCGCAGATACGCAGTATTTT.

Worth noting for this clonotype: A clone one base away is much larger, so this may be a read error. The rearrangement links TRBV30 to TRBJ1-1; D remains ambiguous. Germline lookup yields CDR1 GTSNPN and CDR2 SVGIG (reference sequence). The CDR3 consists of 12 residues. The ends were cut back, 2 bases at V and 10 bases at J, with 14 bases in the middle. This CDR3 is CAWSPQRGGAFF. CDR3 nucleotide sequence: TGTGCCTGGAGTCCGCAGCGTGGAGGAGCTTTCTTT.

V and J are TRBV7-2 and TRBJ1-3; D unclear. Looked up from germline, CDR1 is SGHTA and CDR2 is FQGNSA. The CDR3 extends over 13 amino acids. V lost 0 bases to trimming and J lost 6 bases, with 6 bases between them. The chain's CDR3 is CASSLAGLNTIYF. CDR3 bases: TGTGCCAGCAGCTTAGCCGGGCTAAACACCATATATTTT.

V gene TRBV4-3 combines with J gene TRBJ2-5; D is unclear. In germline, CDR1 is LGHNA, CDR2 YSLEER. V lost 4 bases and J 4 bases, leaving 19 bases between the germline ends. This CDR3 has 16 residues. CDR3 residues: CASSRALSLVGETQYF. The DNA of the CDR3 is TGCGCCAGCAGCCGAGCACTTAGTTTAGTAGGAGAGACCCAGTACTTC.

V gene TRBV7-2 combines with J gene TRBJ2-7; TRBD2 agrees at 7 bases. J gave up 0 bases and V 1 base, and 6 bases lay outside the gene matches. CDR1 and CDR2 from the germline V gene are SGHTA and FQGNSA. The CDR3 runs to 16 residues. For the CDR3, the DNA is TGTGCCAGCAGCTTAGTTCCTAGCGGATACTCCTACGAGCAGTACTTC. It codes for CASSLVPSGYSYEQYF.

Many counts were recorded for this clonotype. This sequence joins TRBV30 and TRBJ1-3; D possibly corresponds to TRBD1 (5 bases). CDR3 length equals 13 residues. Germline V lookup: CDR1 GTSNPN, CDR2 SVGIG (reference sequence). Trimming removed 2 bases from V and 6 bases from J, with 11 bases in between. The CDR3 sequence is CAWSPGPSNTIYF. In nucleotides, the CDR3 is TGTGCCTGGAGTCCAGGGCCCTCAAACACCATATATTTT.